These 27 T cell receptor beta chains share one sample of origin, sequenced in a study of shared clonotypes between healthy human individuals. The method was immunoSEQ multiplex PCR; TCRdb's version includes in-frame clones alone and lacks a portion of them. The top ten clones hold 0.37% of a sample with about 2.3 million clones, roughly 92% of them seen once. The sample consisted of naive CD4+ T cells from PBMCs. The subset is: CD45RA+ positively selected. The receptors stem from a man younger than 35 in good health. Some clones in this sample may be carry-over from other donors' samples.

The chain joins TRBV10-2 to TRBJ2-1; D is unresolved. This CDR3 comprises 15 residues. Per germline, CDR1 WSHSY and CDR2 SAAADI. Trimming stripped 7 bases from V and 8 bases from J, with 21 bases between. The CDR3: CASIQKGRPGDEQFF. Written as DNA, the CDR3 is TGCGCCAGCATCCAAAAGGGAAGGCCCGGTGATGAGCAGTTCTTC.

With respect to this clone: The identical CDR3 is also encoded by other nucleotide sequences in the sample. The V and J genes are TRBV7-7 and TRBJ2-5; no clear D gene. The ends were cut back, 1 base at V and 1 base at J, with 7 bases in the middle. Germline V gene sequence: CDR1 SSHAT, CDR2 FNYEAQ (reference sequence). The CDR3 spans 14 residues. The CDR3 coding sequence is TGTGCCAGCAGCTTAGGTGCAGCCCAAGAGACCCAGTACTTC. Amino acids: CASSLGAAQETQYF. The full variable domain, in which reference TRBV7-7 and TRBJ2-5 provide the parts outside the CDR3, is GAGVSQSPRYKVTKRGQDVTLRCDPISSHATLYWYQQALGQGPEFLTYFNYEAQPDKSGLPSDRFSAERPEGSISTLTIQRTEQRDSAMYRCASSLGAAQETQYFGPGTRLLVL.

The table lists this clone with a count of one. V and J are TRBV28 and TRBJ2-7; 7 bases map to TRBD1. Trimming at V came to 1 base and at J to 4 bases, leaving 10 bases not matched to a gene. In germline, CDR1 is MDHEN, CDR2 SYDVKM. The CDR3 runs to 16 residues. In DNA, the CDR3 is TGTGCCAGCAGTTTATACGAGGGGGCGGCTGCATACGAGCAGTACTTC. This translates into CASSLYEGAAAYEQYF.

Note on this clone: This sample also contains other DNA sequences that code for the same CDR3. V usage is TRBV9 and J usage is TRBJ2-3; no clear D. The V gene's germline CDR1 is SGDLS and CDR2 YYNGEE. The CDR3 covers 11 residues. V lost 0 bases, J lost 6 bases, and 2 bases lay in between. This chain's CDR3 is CASSVADTQYF. In DNA, the CDR3 is TGTGCCAGCAGCGTAGCTGATACGCAGTATTTT.

V gene TRBV30 combines with J gene TRBJ1-6, with D possibly being TRBD1 (5 bases). The CDR3 is 15 amino acids. The germline V and J ends were trimmed by 4 bases and 3 bases, with 13 bases remaining between them. Germline V gene lookup returns CDR1 GTSNPN and CDR2 SVGIG (reference sequence). The chain's CDR3 is CAWNLGGGYNSPLHF. CDR3 nucleotide sequence: TGTGCCTGGAACTTGGGTGGGGGCTATAATTCACCCCTCCACTTT.

The chain carries TRBV11-2 and TRBJ2-3; 10 bases align to TRBD2. V shed 6 bases and J 6 bases; nucleotides not matched to a gene: 9. The CDR3 runs to 15 residues. Germline loops: CDR1 SGHAT, CDR2 FQNNGV. CDR3: CASSSPAGGPDTQYF. The CDR3 DNA sequence: TGTGCCAGCAGTTCCCCAGCGGGAGGGCCCGATACGCAGTATTTT.

Remarks on this clone: The same CDR3 also results from other DNA sequences found in this sample. V is TRBV7-9 and J is TRBJ2-2; D is perhaps TRBD1 (6 bases). The CDR3 sequence is 14 residues long. The V end was cut by 5 bases, the J end by 2 bases, with 9 bases between. Per germline, CDR1 SEHNR and CDR2 FQNEAQ (reference sequence). DNA of the CDR3: TGTGCCAGCAGCCCGACAGGCAACACCGGGGAGCTGTTTTTT. The encoded protein is CASSPTGNTGELFF.

This sequence joins TRBV5-5 and TRBJ2-5, with TRBD1 as a possible D gene (5 bases). The V gene's germline CDR1 is SGHKS and CDR2 YYEKEE (reference sequence). With 2 bases removed from V and 7 bases from J, the gap between germline ends came to 12 bases. This CDR3 comprises 13 residues. CDR3 amino acids: CASSLVTAGTQYF. CDR3 DNA sequence: TGTGCCAGCAGCTTAGTGACAGCCGGGACCCAGTACTTC.

The J gene is TRBJ1-4, the V gene TRBV15; TRBD1 might be the D (6 bases). V was pared by 5 bases and J by 8 bases, with 24 bases between. In germline, CDR1 is LNHNV, CDR2 YYDKDF (reference sequence). The CDR3 is 17 amino acids. CDR3 DNA sequence: TGTGCCACCAGCTCCCCCAACCCAGTTACAGGGACCGAAAAACTGTTTTTT. The encoded protein is CATSSPNPVTGTEKLFF.

The rearrangement uses TRBV4-3 and TRBJ1-1; 7 bases line up with TRBD1. CDR1 LGHNA and CDR2 YSLEER come from the germline V gene. This CDR3 region has 15 residues. Trimming removed 3 bases from V and 4 bases from J; junction bases left unmatched: 8. This CDR3 is CASSQETGLSTEAFF. The CDR3 DNA sequence: TGCGCCAGCAGCCAGGAGACAGGGCTCAGCACTGAAGCTTTCTTT.

This clone has more than one count but fewer than ten. The sample has other DNA sequences that encode this CDR3 too. This chain uses TRBV4-3 with TRBJ1-1; tentative D call: TRBD1 (5 bases). Germline V lookup: CDR1 LGHNA, CDR2 YSLEER. V shed 0 bases and J shed 4 bases, with 9 bases lying between them. This CDR3 has 14 amino acids. CDR3 amino acids: CASSQEGGSTEAFF. For the CDR3, the DNA is TGCGCCAGCAGCCAAGAGGGGGGGAGCACTGAAGCTTTCTTT.

The chain combines TRBV19 with TRBJ1-2; 9 bases are shared with TRBD1. The CDR3 is 14 residues long. Germline trimming cut 3 bases from V and 6 bases from J; bases unmatched to any gene: 5. From germline, CDR1 is LNHDA and CDR2 SQIVND (reference sequence). CDR3 sequence reads: CASSITGGVDGYTF. As DNA, the CDR3 is TGTGCCAGTAGTATCACAGGGGGCGTCGATGGCTACACCTTC.

A note on this clone: The germline gene is not matched at one end of the junction; a read error may be the cause. The chain couples TRBV30 to TRBJ1-5; TRBD1 is a possible D gene (5 bases). This CDR3 has 13 residues. Germline CDR1 reads GTSNPN; CDR2 reads SVGIG (reference sequence). CDR3 nucleotides: TGTGCCTGGGCCGGGACGGAGTTACAGCCCCGGCATTTT. This sequence encodes CAWAGTELQPRHF.

The chain combines TRBV29-1 with TRBJ1-1, with 7 bases lining up with TRBD1. Germline loops: CDR1 SQVTM, CDR2 ANQGSEA. This CDR3 region has 17 residues. Trimming cost V 1 base and J 1 base; bases outside gene matches: 12. The CDR3 nucleotides are TGCAGCGTTGAAGGGGGCAGGGGGGCCCAAGGGAACACTGAAGCTTTCTTT. Its protein product is CSVEGGRGAQGNTEAFF.

V is TRBV11-3 and J is TRBJ2-2; D is possibly TRBD1 (6 bases). The germline V gene has CDR1 SGHNT and CDR2 YENEEA. V lost 5 bases to trimming and J lost 6 bases, with 19 bases between them. The CDR3 length is 16 residues. CDR3: CASSPSGRGGPGELFF. The CDR3 DNA reads TGTGCCAGCAGCCCCTCCGGCAGGGGTGGGCCCGGGGAGCTGTTTTTT.

The chain carries TRBV5-4 and TRBJ2-7; 9 bases map to TRBD2. This CDR3 has 17 amino acids. With V trimmed by 2 bases and J by 4 bases, 13 bases remained unmatched. Per germline, CDR1 SGHNT and CDR2 YYREEE (reference sequence). CDR3 DNA sequence: TGTGCCAGCAGCTTCCCCTCGACCGGGACTAGCAGTTACGAGCAGTACTTC. It is translated as CASSFPSTGTSSYEQYF.

This CDR3 reads CASSSPGSSYNEQFF. In nucleotides, the CDR3 is TGCGCCAGCAGCTCCCCAGGGAGCTCCTACAATGAGCAGTTCTTC. The rearrangement joins TRBV5-1 to TRBJ2-1; D tentatively reads TRBD1 or TRBD2 (5 bases each). The CDR3 spans 15 residues. The V end was cut by 3 bases, the J end by 0 bases, with 10 bases between. Germline assignment: CDR1 SGHRS and CDR2 YFSETQ.

This CDR3 reads CASSLKGRETQYF. The CDR3 nucleotides are TGTGCCAGCAGCTTAAAAGGGCGGGAGACCCAGTACTTC. The chain links TRBV11-2 to TRBJ2-5; D not certain. The CDR3 contains 13 residues. The germline V gene has CDR1 SGHAT and CDR2 FQNNGV. Deletions cut 2 bases from V and 5 bases from J, with 9 bases between. The full variable domain, its missing parts supplied by reference TRBV11-2 and TRBJ2-5, is EAGVAQSPRYKIIEKRQSVAFWCNPISGHATLYWYQQILGQGPKLLIQFQNNGVVDDSQLPKDRFSAERLKGVDSTLKIQPAKLEDSAVYLCASSLKGRETQYFGPGTRLLVL.

A single count supports this clone. V usage is TRBV7-3 and J usage is TRBJ2-1; D may match TRBD1 or TRBD2 (6 bases each). This CDR3 has 15 amino acids. CDR1 is SGHTA, CDR2 FQGTGA, per germline. V was pared by 5 bases and J by 4 bases, with 15 bases between. The CDR3, as DNA: TGTGCCAGCAGCCTCCAAAAGGGGGGATACAATGAGCAGTTCTTC. It encodes CASSLQKGGYNEQFF. Full variable domain (missing parts from reference TRBV7-3 and TRBJ2-1): GAGVSQTPSNKVTEKGKYVELRCDPISGHTALYWYRQSLGQGPEFLIYFQGTGAADDSGLPNDRFFAVRPEGSVSTLKIQRTERGDSAVYLCASSLQKGGYNEQFFGPGTRLTVL.

This sequence joins TRBV30 and TRBJ1-5, with D hard to call. Between the trimmed V and J ends, which lost 0 bases and 2 bases, there was a span of 14 bases. The CDR3 length is 16 residues. Germline lookup yields CDR1 GTSNPN and CDR2 SVGIG (reference sequence). CDR3 protein: CAWSVGWDVGNQPQHF. CDR3 DNA sequence: TGTGCCTGGAGTGTAGGATGGGATGTGGGCAATCAGCCCCAGCATTTT.

The genes are TRBV28 and TRBJ1-1; D unclear. V dropped 8 bases and J dropped 4 bases, with 23 bases sitting between them. CDR3 length: 16 amino acids. CDR1 and CDR2 from the germline V gene are MDHEN and SYDVKM. This CDR3 is CASPSSPTSVGTEAFF. CDR3 sequence (DNA): TGTGCCAGCCCCAGTTCCCCCACCTCAGTGGGCACTGAAGCTTTCTTT.

The V and J genes are TRBV2 and TRBJ2-7; the D is unclear. The germline V gene has CDR1 SNHLY and CDR2 FYNNEI. This CDR3 spans 10 amino acids. V was shortened by 10 bases and J by 7 bases, with 11 bases between the two germline ends. The CDR3 DNA is TGTGCCACCAAAAACTTAGAGCAGTACTTC. Amino acids: CATKNLEQYF.

This chain's CDR3 is CASSFRQAGATEAFF. The CDR3 DNA reads as TGTGCCAGCAGCTTTCGACAGGCTGGGGCCACTGAAGCTTTCTTT. The V call is TRBV7-2, the J call TRBJ1-1, with D possibly matching TRBD1 (6 bases). This CDR3 spans 15 amino acids. With 3 bases removed from V and 4 bases from J, the gap between germline ends came to 15 bases. Germline CDR1 SGHTA, CDR2 FQGNSA.

The J gene is TRBJ2-3, the V gene TRBV28; D may match TRBD1 or TRBD2 (5 bases each). The CDR3 runs to 13 residues. The V end lost 11 bases, the J end lost 7 bases, and 19 bases lay between the germline ends. In germline, CDR1 is MDHEN, CDR2 SYDVKM. CDR3 protein: CASSGPSKNTQYF. The CDR3 nucleotides read TGTGCCTCCTCGGGGCCTAGCAAAAATACGCAGTATTTT.

The rearrangement joins TRBV9 to TRBJ2-7; 9 bases match TRBD2. V trimming: 6 bases; J trimming: 4 bases; junction bases outside the gene matches: 8. The CDR3 spans 14 residues. Germline loops: CDR1 SGDLS, CDR2 YYNGEE. The CDR3 loop reads CASNIAGAGYEQYF. In nucleotides, the CDR3 is TGTGCCAGCAACATAGCGGGAGCAGGGTACGAGCAGTACTTC.

This clone was seen only once. This chain joins TRBV6-1 and TRBJ2-2; TRBD2 matches 8 bases. This CDR3 is 16 amino acids long. V trimming: 4 bases; J trimming: 4 bases; junction bases outside the gene matches: 8. Germline V gene data show CDR1 as MNHNS and CDR2 as SASEGT. CDR3 bases: TGTGCCAGCAGTGGCGAGCGGGAGTCCCCCACCGGGGAGCTGTTTTTT. Translating it yields CASSGERESPTGELFF.

V is TRBV5-5 and J is TRBJ2-7, with unresolved D. Germline V gene sequence: CDR1 SGHKS, CDR2 YYEKEE (reference sequence). Trimming removed 4 bases from V and 0 bases from J, with 14 bases in between. The CDR3 contains 15 residues. DNA of the CDR3: TGTGCCAGCAGCCTCAATTCGGTGAGCTCCTACGAGCAGTACTTC. Its translation is CASSLNSVSSYEQYF.